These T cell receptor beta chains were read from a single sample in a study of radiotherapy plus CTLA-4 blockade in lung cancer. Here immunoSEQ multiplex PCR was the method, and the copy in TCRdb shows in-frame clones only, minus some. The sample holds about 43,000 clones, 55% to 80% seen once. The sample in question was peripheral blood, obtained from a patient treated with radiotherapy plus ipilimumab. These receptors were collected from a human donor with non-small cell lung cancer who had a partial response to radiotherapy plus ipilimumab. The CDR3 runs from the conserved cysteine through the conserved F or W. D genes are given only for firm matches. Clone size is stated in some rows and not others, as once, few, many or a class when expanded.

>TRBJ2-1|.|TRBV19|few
TGTGCCAGTATGCGGGGATCACTAGGTGGCTATGAGCAGTTCTTC
CASMRGSLGGYEQFF
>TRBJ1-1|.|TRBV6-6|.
TGTGCCTATAATGCCCAGGGAATGAACACTGAAGCTTTCTTT
CAYNAQGMNTEAFF
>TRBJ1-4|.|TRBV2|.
TGTGCCAGCAGTGTCGGTCGGGGGAGGAATGAAAAACTGTTTTTT
CASSVGRGRNEKLFF
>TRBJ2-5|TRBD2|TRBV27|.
TGTGCCAGCAGTCCACCAGGAGCGGGGGTCCAAGAGACCCAGTACTTC
CASSPPGAGVQETQYF
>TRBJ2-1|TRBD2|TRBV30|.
TGTGCCTGGAGGGTTCCGGGACTAGCGGGAGTGAGGGAGCAGTTCTTC
CAWRVPGLAGVREQFF
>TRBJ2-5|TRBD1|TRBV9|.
TGTGCCAGCAGCCTTATGACAGGGGACCAAGAGACCCAGTACTTC
CASSLMTGDQETQYF
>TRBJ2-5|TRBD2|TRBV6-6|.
TGTGCCAGCACCCTCGAAGGGACTAGCGGGGGGACCCAGTACTTC
CASTLEGTSGGTQYF
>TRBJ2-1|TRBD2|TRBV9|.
TGTGCCAGCAGCGTAAACGGGGGGGCCAATGAGCAGTTCTTC
CASSVNGGANEQFF
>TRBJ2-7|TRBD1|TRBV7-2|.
TGTGCCAGCAGCTTTGGACAGGTGATTTCGTTC
CASSFGQVISF
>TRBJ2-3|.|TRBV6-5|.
TGTGCCACCCTGCAACCTAGCGATGGGGGTACGCAGTATTTT
CATLQPSDGGTQYF
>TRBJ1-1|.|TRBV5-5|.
TGTGCCAGCAGCTTTTCTGTGGGGCGCCACAACACTGAAGCTTTCTTT
CASSFSVGRHNTEAFF
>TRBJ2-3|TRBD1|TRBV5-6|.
TGTGCCAGCAGTCTTGCTCCGGACAGGGCCTACCCTAGCACAGATACGCAGTATTTT
CASSLAPDRAYPSTDTQYF
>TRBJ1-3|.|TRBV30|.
TGTGCCCGGAGCCAGTTCTCTGGAAACACCATATATTTT
CARSQFSGNTIYF
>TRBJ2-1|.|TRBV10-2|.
TGCGCCAGCACCATGAGCACCACTAGGAACAATGAGCAGTTCTTC
CASTMSTTRNNEQFF
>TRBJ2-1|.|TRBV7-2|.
TGTGCCAGCAGCCCCGAGGCGAGCTCCTACAATGAGCAGTTCTTC
CASSPEASSYNEQFF
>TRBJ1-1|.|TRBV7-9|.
TGTGCCAGCAGCTTAGCTGACAGGCCCAATGAAGCTTTCTTT
CASSLADRPNEAFF
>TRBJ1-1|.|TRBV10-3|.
TGTGCCATCAGTGGGTCGGGTGGGCACACTGAAGCTTTCTTT
CAISGSGGHTEAFF
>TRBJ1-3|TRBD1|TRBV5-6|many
TGTGCCAGCAGCTTAAGGACAGGGCAAGGAAACACCATATATTTT
CASSLRTGQGNTIYF
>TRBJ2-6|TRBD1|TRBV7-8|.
TGTGCCAGCAGCTGGGAAGGACAGGAAGAATCTGGGGCCAACGTCCTGACTTTC
CASSWEGQEESGANVLTF
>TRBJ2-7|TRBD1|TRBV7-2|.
TGTGCCAGCAGCTTAGCCGGGACAGGGAGTTACGAGCAGTACTTC
CASSLAGTGSYEQYF
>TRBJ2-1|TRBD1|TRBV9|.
TGTGCCAGCAGCGTAGAGGGGGACAGTTACAATGAGCAGTTCTTC
CASSVEGDSYNEQFF
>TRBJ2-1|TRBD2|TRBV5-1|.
TGCGCCAGCAGCTTAGAAGGAGGAGTAGCGGGAGTAGCCTACAATGAGCAGTTCTTC
CASSLEGGVAGVAYNEQFF
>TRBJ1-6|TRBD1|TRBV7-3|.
TGTGCCAGCAGCCCAGGGGGCTCCAATTCACCCCTCCACTTT
CASSPGGSNSPLHF
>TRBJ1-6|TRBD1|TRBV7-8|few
TGTGCCAGCAGCTTGGCAGACAGGGGTCGTTCACCCCTCCACTTT
CASSLADRGRSPLHF
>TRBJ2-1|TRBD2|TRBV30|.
TGTGCCTGGAGTGTGGAGCGGGGCCTCAATGAGCAGTTCTTC
CAWSVERGLNEQFF
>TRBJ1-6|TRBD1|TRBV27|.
TGTGCCAGCAGTCCATCCGGGACAGCTAATTCACCCCTCCACTTT
CASSPSGTANSPLHF
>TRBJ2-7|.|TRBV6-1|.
TGTGCCAGCAGCTTGACAGTATACGAGCAGTACTTC
CASSLTVYEQYF